The source of this T cell receptor (beta chain) is a study of graft-versus-host responses after intestinal transplantation. Study information: All recipients were given anti-thymocyte globulin induction, and tacrolimus and steroids were then administered for about three years. Findings and caveats of the study: After transplant, early declines in HvG clones were associated with peak levels of circulating GvH clones. The study found high graft-versus-host to host-versus-graft clonal ratios in allografts of patients with graft-donor T cell macrochimerism. The authors found GvH clones in recipient marrow, some appearing first in ileum or blood.

With 5 bases removed from V and 3 bases from J, the gap between germline ends came to 20 bases. This CDR3 is built from 17 residues. Germline V lookup: CDR1 SGHTA, CDR2 FQGNSA. Note on this clone: Its antigen is undetermined.

Measured with immunoSEQ multiplex PCR; TCRdb has only the in-frame clones, and not every one. The sample carries around 110,000 clones, approximately 93% recorded once. The chain employs TRBV7-2 and TRBJ1-5; TRBD1 might be the D (6 bases). This clonotype was sampled from a human donor who was the organ donor for an intestinal transplant. The input for sequencing was unstimulated CD8+ T cells sorted from spleen or lymph node cells, taken before transplant. CDR3 nucleotide sequence: TGTGCCAGCAGCCCCTATGCAGGGGACGGAGTCAATCAGCCCCAGCATTTT. Translating gives CASSPYAGDGVNQPQHF.